This T cell receptor beta chain was captured in a study of early T cells in non-severe SARS-CoV-2 infection. The germline V and J ends were trimmed by 3 bases and 4 bases, with 21 bases remaining between them. Germline CDR1 is LNHNV and CDR2 is YYDKDF (reference sequence). CDR3 length equals 17 residues. As part of library construction, unique molecular identifiers were attached to individual cDNA molecules. TCRdb passed the 5' RACE reads through MiXCR, listing each CDR3 protein once. Of tens of thousands of distinct CDR3 sequences listed, about an eighth were seen once; the top ten hold around 1.3%. This clonotype was detected ten times or more.

Sequencing was done on a sample of whole blood. The origin of this receptor is an adult who was a healthcare worker with PCR-confirmed SARS-CoV-2 infection or an uninfected control (not recorded which). The V call is TRBV15, the J call TRBJ1-1; D possibly corresponds to TRBD1 (6 bases). The CDR3 here is CATSSKTGNLAITEAFF. In nucleotides, the CDR3 is TGTGCCACCAGCAGCAAAACAGGGAATTTAGCGATCACTGAAGCTTTCTTT.